The clone carrying this TCR beta chain has at least ten counts. There are 12 residues in the CDR3. CDR1 is GTSNPN and CDR2 is SVGIG in the germline V gene (reference sequence). Trimming removed 8 bases from V and 6 bases from J, with 16 bases in between. This record belongs to a study of T cells in Graves' hyperthyroidism and ophthalmopathy. PBMCs stemmed from about 9.7 ml fresh peripheral blood. TCR beta CDR3 regions were amplified from RNA. The TCR CDR3 first-round RT-PCR relied on the HTBI primer set. In TCRdb, the multiplex PCR reads were re-called with MiXCR into one record per CDR3 protein. This table has about 640,000 distinct CDR3 sequences, around 20% appearing once.

Material: blood. This clonotype was obtained from a man aged 30 to 45 with Graves' ophthalmopathy. This chain uses TRBV30 with TRBJ1-1, with D possibly matching TRBD1 (5 bases). The CDR3 DNA sequence: TGTGCCATTCGACTCCTACAGGCTGAAGCTTTCTTT. The encoded protein is CAIRLLQAEAFF.